Each of the 5 T cell receptor beta chains below was sequenced from the same sample in a study of T-cell memory formation after mild COVID-19. Using its own MiXCR run on the 5' RACE reads, TCRdb lists one record per CDR3 protein. The profile covers 180,000 or so distinct CDR3 sequences, with roughly 17% appearing a single time and approximately 2% taken by the ten largest. The sequenced sample was PBMCs or a T cell subset sorted from them (not recorded which). Receptor source: an adult woman who had mild COVID-19 (a few samples of this study predate the infection). Cell type and time point are not known.

This chain uses TRBV10-3 with TRBJ1-2; no definite D call. Looked up from germline, CDR1 is ENHRY and CDR2 is SYGVKD. This CDR3 is built from 12 residues. V gave up 0 bases and J gave up 8 bases, with 7 bases separating them. DNA of the CDR3: TGTGCCATCAGTGAGTCTTATCTGGGCTACACCTTC. This encodes CAISESYLGYTF.

The chain has TRBV7-9 and TRBJ2-7; D might be TRBD1 (5 bases). Germline CDR1 and CDR2: SEHNR and FQNEAQ (reference sequence). CDR3 length: 13 amino acids. V lost 0 bases and J 4 bases, leaving 7 bases between the germline ends. The CDR3 DNA reads TGTGCCAGCAGCTTAGCGGGGCCATACGAGCAGTACTTC. This sequence encodes CASSLAGPYEQYF.

This clonotype showed up just a few times. The chain carries TRBV28 and TRBJ2-7; 7 nucleotides match TRBD1. Germline lookup yields CDR1 MDHEN and CDR2 SYDVKM. CDR3 length: 15 residues. V gave up 4 bases and J gave up 2 bases; unmatched junction bases: 8. Here the CDR3 DNA reads TGTGCCAGCAGTTCGTACAGGGGCGACCCCTACGAGCAGTACTTC. Its protein is CASSSYRGDPYEQYF.

This clonotype was counted at least ten times. The chain carries TRBV27 and TRBJ2-5, with 8 positions matching TRBD2. CDR1 and CDR2 (germline): MNHEY, SMNVEV (reference sequence). The CDR3 loop spans 13 amino acids. The V and J ends lost 4 bases and 4 bases, in that order; junction bases with no gene match: 2. The CDR3 reads CASSSGGRETQYF. The CDR3 bases are TGTGCCAGCAGTTCGGGGGGGCGAGAGACCCAGTACTTC.

A few counts support this clonotype. The chain has TRBV12-3 or TRBV12-4 and TRBJ2-7; unclear D gene. This CDR3 spans 13 amino acids. V was shortened by 3 bases and J by 2 bases, with 8 bases between the two germline ends. CDR3: CASSFSATYEQYF. CDR3 DNA: TGTGCCAGCAGTTTTTCAGCAACCTACGAGCAGTACTTC.